This T cell receptor beta chain comes out of a study of human T cells and chemical hapten exposure. Time point meaning: patch test 1, 2 weeks after DPC sensitization. Treatment of the sample: therapeutic diphenylcyclopropenone sensitization with weekly scalp DPC. TCRdb reprocessed the RACE reads with MiXCR, giving one entry per CDR3 protein. The sample has about 360,000 distinct CDR3 sequences; around 7% are singletons. With 0 bases removed from V and 3 bases from J, the gap between germline ends came to 5 bases. This CDR3 comprises 13 residues. Source: whole blood, taken in connection with sensitization to the hapten diphenylcyclopropenone (DPC). This sequence originates from a woman aged 18 to 35 with alopecia areata. Some clones in this sample may be carry-over from other donors' samples. The chain links TRBV12-3 or TRBV12-4 to TRBJ1-1, with D uncertain. This chain's CDR3 is CASSLAEYTEAFF. Written as DNA, the CDR3 is TGTGCCAGCAGTTTAGCGGAGTACACTGAAGCTTTCTTT.